This T cell receptor beta chain appears in the sequencing data of a study of tumor-infiltrating lymphocytes in primary liver carcinoma. Germline lookup yields CDR1 MGHRA and CDR2 YSYEKL. The CDR3 totals 16 residues. Unsorted bulk tissue of about 20-32 mg yielded co-extracted RNA and DNA. Every tumor sample had over 80% viable tumor cells. On this clonotype itself: One junction end does not reproduce the germline sequence, and a read error may be involved.

The investigators made TCR beta cDNA from about 0.45 ug total RNA, using a constant-region primer. It was through three nested multiplex PCR rounds of slightly modified ARM-PCR that TCR beta libraries arose. It was with TRBV1-TRBV30 forward primers and a C-beta reverse primer that the first two PCR rounds were run, at around 9 cycles each. TCRdb ran MiXCR on the multiplex PCR reads and lists one entry per CDR3 protein. In the table there are around 54,000 distinct CDR3 sequences, about 80% of which are singletons. The sequence came from a man aged 35 to 55 with primary liver carcinoma and hepatitis B virus infection. Material for sequencing was liver tumor tissue from sampling region 2. Subset in this sample: tumor region T2, inferior pole. This sequence joins TRBV4-1 and TRBJ2-2; D is perhaps TRBD2 (5 bases). The CDR3 is CASSHVAAETTGELLF. The CDR3 DNA reads as TGCGCCAGCAGCCATGTCGCGGCAGAGACCACCGGGGAGCTGTTATTT.